These 20 T cell receptor beta chains were all obtained from the same sample, sequenced in a study of cytomegalovirus exposure and HLA in healthy donors. Primers included in the PCR were 60 Vbeta and 13 Jbeta primers. The protocol was immunoSEQ multiplex PCR, while the TCRdb copy is restricted to in-frame clones and leaves out a portion. Seen here are roughly 190,000 clones, roughly 12% observed once, and the top ten hold roughly 7.7%. Material for sequencing was PBMCs. The receptors were sampled from a man aged 45-60 years in good health and CMV-seropositive.

The table lists this clone with a few counts. The rearrangement uses TRBV2 and TRBJ1-4; weak D call: TRBD1 (5 bases). The CDR3 runs 14 residues. Germline loops: CDR1 SNHLY, CDR2 FYNNEI. V shed 2 bases and J shed 7 bases, with 11 bases lying between them. CDR3 protein: CASSEWAGREKLFF. CDR3 DNA sequence: TGTGCCAGCAGTGAATGGGCAGGGCGTGAAAAACTGTTTTTT.

This clone has only one observation. The CDR3 loop reads CASSSGTGGSDTQYF. The CDR3 nucleotides read TGTGCCAGCAGCTCCGGAACAGGGGGCTCAGATACGCAGTATTTT. The chain is built from TRBV6-5 and TRBJ2-3, with TRBD1 identical over 9 bases. The J segment lost 4 bases and the V segment lost 6 bases, leaving 8 bases of the junction unmatched. Germline V gives CDR1 MNHEY, CDR2 SVGAGI. The CDR3 consists of 15 residues.

This clone came up a few times. This chain uses TRBV9 with TRBJ1-1; tentatively, D is TRBD1 (5 bases). This CDR3 is 14 amino acids long. In germline, CDR1 is SGDLS, CDR2 YYNGEE. The V and J ends lost 4 bases and 3 bases respectively, with 13 bases between them. The chain's CDR3 is CASSPAGQHTEAFF. The DNA of the CDR3 is TGTGCCAGCAGCCCCGCGGGGCAGCACACTGAAGCTTTCTTT.

The J gene is TRBJ1-6, the V gene TRBV19; TRBD1 aligns across 8 bases. The ends lost 9 bases at V and 8 bases at J; junction bases unmatched: 12. Germline CDR1 LNHDA, CDR2 SQIVND (reference sequence). This CDR3 has 15 residues. The CDR3 sequence: CASSETGGSYSPLHF. CDR3 nucleotides: TGTGCCAGCTCCGAAACAGGGGGGAGTTATTCACCCCTCCACTTT.

This clone turned up a few times. V and J are TRBV15 and TRBJ2-2, with TRBD1 matching 11 bases. Germline V gives CDR1 LNHNV, CDR2 YYDKDF (reference sequence). Losses at the gene ends were 5 bases for V and 4 bases for J; bases not matched to a gene: 3. The CDR3 length is 15 residues. DNA for the CDR3: TGTGCCACCAGCCGGACAGGGGGCCGCACCGGGGAGCTGTTTTTT. It translates to CATSRTGGRTGELFF.

The rearrangement joins TRBV2 to TRBJ1-6; D is uncertain. CDR3 size: 15 residues. Between the trimmed V and J ends, which lost 5 bases and 7 bases, there was a span of 15 bases. CDR1 SNHLY and CDR2 FYNNEI come from the germline V gene. CDR3 sequence (DNA): TGTGCCAGCAGTCCCCATGAGTCTAACAATTCACCCCTCCACTTT. Its translation is CASSPHESNNSPLHF. Full variable domain (outside the CDR3, taken from reference TRBV2 and TRBJ1-6): EPEVTQTPSHQVTQMGQEVILRCVPISNHLYFYWYRQILGQKVEFLVSFYNNEISEKSEIFDDQFSVERPDGSNFTLKIRSTKLEDSAMYFCASSPHESNNSPLHFGNGTRLTVT.

There are a few counts of this clone. This rearrangement joins TRBV30 to TRBJ1-3; a possible D gene is TRBD1 (5 bases). The CDR3 is 15 residues long. The germline V gene has CDR1 GTSNPN and CDR2 SVGIG (reference sequence). V was pared by 1 base and J by 3 bases, with 13 bases between. CDR3 region: CAWSGGRVVGNTIYF. CDR3 nucleotide sequence: TGTGCCTGGAGTGGGGGCAGGGTGGTTGGAAACACCATATATTTT.

This clone was counted a few times. The chain employs TRBV19 and TRBJ2-4; no firm D call. From germline, CDR1 is LNHDA and CDR2 SQIVND (reference sequence). Trimming left V 7 bases short and J 1 base short, with 8 bases between. The CDR3 totals 13 residues. Here the CDR3 DNA reads TGTGCCAGTACAGAATCGGCCAAAAACATTCAGTACTTC. Protein sequence: CASTESAKNIQYF.

A few counts support this clone. V is TRBV27 and J is TRBJ2-7, with 7 nucleotides matching TRBD1. The CDR3 is 15 amino acids. The germline V gene has CDR1 MNHEY and CDR2 SMNVEV (reference sequence). After removal of 7 bases from V and 8 bases from J, the junction contained 17 bases not matched to a gene. CDR3 loop: CASTHRPNQGGQQYF. For the CDR3, the DNA is TGTGCCAGCACCCACCGGCCCAACCAAGGGGGCCAGCAGTACTTC.

In its sample, this clone was seen once. The chain uses TRBV11-3 and TRBJ2-5, with TRBD1 matching 8 bases. CDR1 SGHNT and CDR2 YENEEA come from the germline V gene. The CDR3 consists of 14 residues. After removal of 2 bases from V and 7 bases from J, the junction contained 6 bases not matched to a gene. This CDR3 reads CASSLTGQGGTQYF. The CDR3 DNA follows: TGTGCCAGCAGCTTAACCGGACAGGGTGGGACCCAGTACTTC.

The chain employs TRBV29-1 and TRBJ2-2; 8 nucleotides align to TRBD1. The V gene end was trimmed by 7 bases and the J gene end by 5 bases; junction bases not matched to a gene: 3. The germline V gene encodes CDR1 SQVTM and CDR2 ANQGSEA. This CDR3 region has 12 residues. The CDR3 DNA follows: TGCAGCGCTGACAGGGGTACCGGGGAGCTGTTTTTT. As protein: CSADRGTGELFF.

The sample holds a few counts of this clone. This sample includes further DNA sequences coding for the same CDR3. V is TRBV30 and J is TRBJ2-7; D is unclear. The V end was cut by 3 bases, the J end by 2 bases, with 17 bases between. The CDR3 runs 15 residues. CDR1 and CDR2 (germline): GTSNPN, SVGIG (reference sequence). The CDR3 loop is CAWSPDSPRAYEQYF. The CDR3 region has the DNA TGTGCCTGGAGCCCCGATAGTCCCCGGGCCTACGAGCAGTACTTC.

This clone came up a few times. The rearrangement uses TRBV19 and TRBJ2-6; TRBD1 aligns across 11 bases. CDR3 length equals 17 residues. After removal of 8 bases from V and 2 bases from J, the junction contained 8 bases not matched to a gene. Germline values: CDR1 LNHDA, CDR2 SQIVND (reference sequence). This CDR3 reads CASGGQGGLTGANVLTF. In DNA, the CDR3 is TGTGCCAGTGGGGGACAGGGGGGTTTGACTGGGGCCAACGTCCTGACTTTC.

This clone has a handful of counts. This sequence joins TRBV27 and TRBJ1-1, with TRBD1 identical over 7 bases. Germline V CDR1 and CDR2: MNHEY, SMNVEV (reference sequence). Trimming at V came to 2 bases and at J to 11 bases, leaving 11 bases not matched to a gene. This CDR3 is built from 14 residues. CDR3 sequence: CASSLRGGVREAFF. In DNA, the CDR3 is TGTGCCAGCAGTTTAAGAGGGGGCGTTAGGGAGGCTTTCTTT.

The chain uses TRBV5-5 and TRBJ1-1; D gene unclear. Between the trimmed V and J ends, which lost 3 bases and 5 bases, there was a span of 14 bases. Germline V CDR1 and CDR2: SGHKS, YYEKEE (reference sequence). This CDR3 comprises 14 residues. The CDR3 DNA reads TGTGCCAGCAGCTCACTCCTCGGAGGTACTGAAGCTTTCTTT. It encodes CASSSLLGGTEAFF.

The chain recombines TRBV5-5 with TRBJ2-7; 7 bases fit TRBD1. The J segment lost 6 bases and the V segment lost 4 bases, leaving 4 bases of the junction unmatched. CDR3 length: 12 amino acids. CDR1 SGHKS and CDR2 YYEKEE come from the germline V gene (reference sequence). CDR3 DNA sequence: TGTGCCAGCAGCGGGGACAGCCGCGAGCAGTACGTC. Translated: CASSGDSREQYV.

The J gene is TRBJ2-6, the V gene TRBV6-6; D uncertain. The length of the CDR3 is 14 residues. With 8 bases removed from V and 1 base from J, the gap between germline ends came to 9 bases. The germline V gene has CDR1 MNHNY and CDR2 SVGAGI (reference sequence). The CDR3 nucleotides are TGTGCCAGCTACCCGCGGTCTGGGGCCAACGTCCTGACTTTC. Translation gives CASYPRSGANVLTF.

This clone was observed a handful of times. The CDR3 is CASSLGDRAGNQPQHF. CDR3 coding DNA: TGCGCCAGCAGCTTAGGGGACAGGGCTGGCAATCAGCCCCAGCATTTT. V is TRBV5-1 and J is TRBJ1-5; 9 bases fit TRBD1. Per germline, CDR1 SGHRS and CDR2 YFSETQ. There are 16 residues in the CDR3. Unmatched junction bases numbered 5, after V lost 2 bases and J lost 2 bases.

This chain joins TRBV11-3 and TRBJ2-5, with D perhaps matching TRBD2 (6 bases). Trimming removed 3 bases from V and 5 bases from J, with 10 bases in between. The CDR3 loop spans 13 amino acids. Germline V gives CDR1 SGHNT, CDR2 YENEEA. The CDR3 DNA sequence: TGTGCCAGCAGCTTTGGAGGGGACGAGACCCAGTACTTC. This codes for CASSFGGDETQYF.

This clone was detected a few times. The chain joins TRBV27 to TRBJ1-6; D gene uncertain. V lost 3 bases and J 3 bases, leaving 12 bases between the germline ends. Germline loops: CDR1 MNHEY, CDR2 SMNVEV (reference sequence). The CDR3 consists of 16 residues. The CDR3 loop is CASSLRQTGYNSPLHF. The CDR3 DNA sequence: TGTGCCAGCAGTTTGAGGCAAACGGGCTATAATTCACCCCTCCACTTT.